The 24 T cell receptor beta chains below all came from one sample that was sequenced in a study of blood T cell repertoires in COVID-19. Libraries were prepared by immunoSEQ multiplex PCR; TCRdb keeps only in-frame clonotypes and omits some of them. This table holds about 300,000 clones, about nine tenths found once. Sequenced: PBMCs or T cells enriched from blood (not recorded which). Receptors were obtained from a man aged 55 to 70 who had recovered from COVID-19.

This sequence joins TRBV28 and TRBJ1-2; 8 nucleotides line up with TRBD1. Germline-derived CDR1 and CDR2 are MDHEN and SYDVKM. Losses at the gene ends were 5 bases for V and 0 bases for J; bases not matched to a gene: 5. There are 15 residues in the CDR3. The CDR3 nucleotides read TGTGCCAGCAGTGCCCCGGGACAGGCTAACTATGGCTACACCTTC. This translates into CASSAPGQANYGYTF.

The rearrangement links TRBV5-1 to TRBJ2-3; 8 bases align to TRBD2. The ends lost 2 bases at V and 5 bases at J; junction bases unmatched: 4. CDR1 and CDR2 (germline): SGHRS, YFSETQ. The CDR3 sequence is 14 residues long. CDR3 in amino acids: CASSLSGSGDTQYF. The CDR3 bases are TGCGCCAGCAGCTTAAGCGGGAGTGGAGATACGCAGTATTTT.

J is TRBJ2-1 and V is TRBV2; TRBD2 aligns across 10 bases. Germline trimming cut 6 bases from V and 7 bases from J; bases unmatched to any gene: 6. Germline V gives CDR1 SNHLY, CDR2 FYNNEI. This CDR3 has 14 residues. The CDR3 spells CASSLAGVVNEQFF. As DNA, the CDR3 is TGTGCCAGCAGCCTAGCGGGAGTTGTGAATGAGCAGTTCTTC. Full variable domain (rest looked up from reference TRBV2 and TRBJ2-1): EPEVTQTPSHQVTQMGQEVILRCVPISNHLYFYWYRQILGQKVEFLVSFYNNEISEKSEIFDDQFSVERPDGSNFTLKIRSTKLEDSAMYFCASSLAGVVNEQFFGPGTRLTVL.

The chain joins TRBV7-3 to TRBJ2-2; D not resolved. The germline V and J ends were trimmed by 0 bases and 6 bases, with 5 bases remaining between them. Germline loops: CDR1 SGHTA, CDR2 FQGTGA. The length of the CDR3 is 13 residues. The CDR3 loop is CASSLTLAGELFF. DNA of the CDR3: TGTGCCAGCAGCTTAACTCTTGCCGGGGAGCTGTTTTTT.

The chain recombines TRBV24-1 with TRBJ2-7; the match to TRBD1 covers 7 bases. The CDR3 totals 13 residues. Germline V gives CDR1 KGHDR, CDR2 SFDVKD. V lost 4 bases, J lost 4 bases, and 3 bases stayed unmatched. The CDR3 spells CATSERQGYEQYF. CDR3 sequence (DNA): TGTGCCACCAGTGAACGACAGGGTTACGAGCAGTACTTC.

This rearrangement joins TRBV28 to TRBJ2-7, with 15 bases matching TRBD2. J was trimmed by 2 bases and V by 5 bases; bases with no gene match: 4. The CDR3 totals 16 residues. Per germline, CDR1 MDHEN and CDR2 SYDVKM. CDR3 in amino acids: CASSLGLAGGTYEQYF. DNA for the CDR3: TGTGCCAGCAGTCTTGGACTAGCGGGGGGGACCTACGAGCAGTACTTC.

V gene TRBV6-5 combines with J gene TRBJ1-2, with D uncertain. There are 13 residues in the CDR3. Between the trimmed V and J ends, which lost 6 bases and 2 bases, there was a span of 10 bases. Germline values: CDR1 MNHEY, CDR2 SVGAGI. This chain's CDR3 is CASSNDGNYGYTF. DNA for the CDR3: TGTGCCAGCAGCAACGACGGGAACTATGGCTACACCTTC.

CDR3 in DNA: TGTGCCAGCAGGGACAGGGAGCTAAGCACAGATACGCAGTATTTT. Its translation is CASRDRELSTDTQYF. The chain carries TRBV2 and TRBJ2-3; 8 positions match TRBD1. J was trimmed by 0 bases and V by 6 bases; bases with no gene match: 5. CDR1 is SNHLY, CDR2 FYNNEI, per germline. This CDR3 comprises 15 residues.

The chain has TRBV4-2 and TRBJ1-1, with 8 positions matching TRBD1. This CDR3 region has 15 residues. The junction had 3 bases not matched to a gene; V was cut back by 2 bases and J by 1 base. CDR1 is LGHNA and CDR2 is YNFKEQ in the germline V gene. The CDR3, as DNA: TGTGCCAGCAGCCAAACCGGGACAGGGAACACTGAAGCTTTCTTT. Translation: CASSQTGTGNTEAFF.

The rearrangement uses TRBV29-1 and TRBJ1-2, with D tentatively TRBD1 (6 bases). V lost 7 bases and J 2 bases, leaving 14 bases between the germline ends. Germline lookup yields CDR1 SQVTM and CDR2 ANQGSEA. The CDR3 runs to 13 residues. For the CDR3, the DNA is TGCAGCGCTGGGGGCAGGGACAACTATGGCTACACCTTC. It encodes CSAGGRDNYGYTF.

The chain uses TRBV3-1 (or the pseudogene TRBV3-2) and TRBJ2-7, with 8 bases aligning to TRBD2. Germline trimming cut 11 bases from V and 6 bases from J; bases unmatched to any gene: 21. The CDR3 has 16 residues. Germline V gene data show CDR1 as LGHDT and CDR2 as YNNKEL (reference sequence). The CDR3: CAPPLGSGKGCREQYF. The CDR3 DNA reads as TGTGCCCCCCCATTAGGTAGCGGGAAGGGGTGCCGCGAGCAGTACTTC.

The rearrangement links TRBV28 to TRBJ1-3; TRBD1 is a possible D gene (6 bases). The V end lost 6 bases, the J end lost 12 bases, and 24 bases lay between the germline ends. Germline CDR1 MDHEN, CDR2 SYDVKM. The CDR3 runs to 15 residues. CDR3 residues: CASRRGGATQNGIYF. CDR3 DNA: TGTGCCAGCAGGAGGGGGGGGGCCACCCAAAACGGCATATATTTT.

This clone was detected only a few times. The V gene is TRBV14, the J gene TRBJ2-7, with TRBD2 matching 10 bases. Looked up from germline, CDR1 is SGHDN and CDR2 is FVKESK. The CDR3 loop spans 16 amino acids. J gave up 4 bases and V 4 bases, and 10 bases lay outside the gene matches. DNA of the CDR3: TGTGCCAGCAGCCCTTCGCCAAATAGCGGGAGGTACGAGCAGTACTTC. Translation gives CASSPSPNSGRYEQYF.

V usage is TRBV28 and J usage is TRBJ1-2; 8 bases map to TRBD1. Germline V lookup: CDR1 MDHEN, CDR2 SYDVKM. The length of the CDR3 is 13 residues. V lost 9 bases and J lost 4; bases outside the gene matches: 7. CDR3 DNA: TGTGCCAGTTTTGCAGGGGGCGGCTATGGCTACACCTTC. Its protein product is CASFAGGGYGYTF.

The sample holds a few counts of this clone. The V and J genes are TRBV19 and TRBJ1-5; TRBD1 is a possible D gene (5 bases). This CDR3 region has 17 residues. V was clipped by 6 bases and J by 3 bases, with 21 bases between them. CDR1 is LNHDA and CDR2 is SQIVND in the germline V gene (reference sequence). The DNA of the CDR3 is TGTGCCAGTAGCCTTAGACAAGATACAGGATACAATCAGCCCCAGCATTTT. Its protein is CASSLRQDTGYNQPQHF. The full variable domain, with the rest looked up from reference TRBV19 and TRBJ1-5, is DGGITQSPKYLFRKEGQNVTLSCEQNLNHDAMYWYRQDPGQGLRLIYYSQIVNDFQKGDIAEGYSVSREKKESFPLTVTSAQKNPTAFYLCASSLRQDTGYNQPQHFGDGTRLSIL.

This sequence joins TRBV29-1 and TRBJ2-1; 8 nucleotides align to TRBD2. The V segment lost 0 bases and the J segment 15 bases; nucleotides outside the gene matches: 7. The CDR3 runs to 12 residues. Germline V gives CDR1 SQVTM, CDR2 ANQGSEA. The CDR3 spells CSVEDHRAGGFF. Here the CDR3 DNA reads TGCAGCGTTGAAGATCACCGGGCGGGAGGGTTCTTC.

The rearrangement joins TRBV20-1 to TRBJ2-2, with a weak D call TRBD1 (6 bases). The length of the CDR3 is 15 residues. CDR1 and CDR2 from the germline V gene are DFQATT and SNEGSKA (reference sequence). V was shortened by 3 bases and J by 5 bases, with 16 bases between the two germline ends. This CDR3 reads CSASSGGIETGELFF. In DNA form, the CDR3 reads TGCAGTGCTAGTTCTGGGGGCATCGAGACCGGGGAGCTGTTTTTT.

CDR3 sequence: CASSPQGAAYGYTF. CDR3 coding DNA: TGTGCCAGCAGTCCACAGGGGGCTGCTTATGGCTACACCTTC. The chain has TRBV2 and TRBJ1-2; 9 positions match TRBD1. There are 14 residues in the CDR3. Germline V gene lookup returns CDR1 SNHLY and CDR2 FYNNEI. V trimming: 5 bases; J trimming: 5 bases; junction bases outside the gene matches: 6.

This clone was detected only a few times. The V gene is TRBV27, the J gene TRBJ1-5, with 7 bases that match TRBD1. The V gene's germline CDR1 is MNHEY and CDR2 SMNVEV (reference sequence). CDR3 length: 16 residues. V was pared by 5 bases and J by 0 bases, with 7 bases of the junction left unmatched. The DNA for the CDR3 is TGTGCCAGCAGTCGACAGGGACTCGGTAGCAATCAGCCCCAGCATTTT. Protein: CASSRQGLGSNQPQHF.

The chain employs TRBV28 and TRBJ1-2; TRBD1 matches at 7 bases. The CDR3 has 13 amino acids. Germline V lookup: CDR1 MDHEN, CDR2 SYDVKM. The trim removed 5 bases at V and 8 bases at J, leaving 8 bases unmatched. The CDR3 spells CASSRTTGTGYTF. CDR3 sequence (DNA): TGTGCCAGCAGTCGTACGACAGGGACCGGCTACACCTTC.

In this sample, this clone turned up once. The rearrangement joins TRBV4-2 to TRBJ1-1, with D hard to call. The V and J ends lost 1 base and 1 base respectively, with 7 bases between them. Germline CDR1 and CDR2: LGHNA and YNFKEQ. The CDR3 sequence is 14 residues long. The CDR3 region has the DNA TGTGCCAGCAGCCAAGGACACACGAACACTGAAGCTTTCTTT. The encoded protein is CASSQGHTNTEAFF.

This clone came up a few times. The CDR3 loop reads CASSEGQGAYGYTF. In DNA, the CDR3 is TGTGCCAGCAGCGAGGGACAGGGGGCCTATGGCTACACCTTC. The genes are TRBV9 and TRBJ1-2; 12 bases are a match to TRBD1. J lost 4 bases, V lost 3 bases, and 1 base had no gene match. Germline V gives CDR1 SGDLS, CDR2 YYNGEE. The CDR3 is 14 residues long.

The chain combines TRBV27 with TRBJ2-2, with D uncertain. The V end lost 6 bases, the J end lost 3 bases, and 11 bases lay between the germline ends. Germline V gene data show CDR1 as MNHEY and CDR2 as SMNVEV (reference sequence). The CDR3 contains 14 residues. The CDR3: CASSPVLDTGELFF. CDR3 DNA sequence: TGTGCCAGCAGCCCTGTCCTTGACACCGGGGAGCTGTTTTTT.

J is TRBJ2-5 and V is TRBV3-1 (or the pseudogene TRBV3-2), with a weak D call TRBD2 (5 bases). The V gene's germline CDR1 is LGHDT and CDR2 YNNKEL (reference sequence). V lost 2 bases and J lost 2, with 12 bases in between. CDR3 length equals 15 residues. The CDR3 region has the DNA TGTGCCAGCAGCCAACAGAGTAGCGTACAAGAGACCCAGTACTTC. Translation gives CASSQQSSVQETQYF.